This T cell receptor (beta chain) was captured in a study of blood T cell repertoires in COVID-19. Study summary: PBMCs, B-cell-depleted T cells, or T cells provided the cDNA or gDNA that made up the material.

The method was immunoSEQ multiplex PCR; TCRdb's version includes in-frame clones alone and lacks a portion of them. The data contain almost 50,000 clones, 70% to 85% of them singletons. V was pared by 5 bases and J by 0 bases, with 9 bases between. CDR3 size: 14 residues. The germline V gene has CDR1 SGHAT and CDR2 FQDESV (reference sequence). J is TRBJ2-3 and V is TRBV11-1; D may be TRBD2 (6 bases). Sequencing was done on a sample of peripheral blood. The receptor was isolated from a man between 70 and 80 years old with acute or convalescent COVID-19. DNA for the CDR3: TGTGCCAGCAGCATAGGGACTAGCACAGATACGCAGTATTTT. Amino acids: CASSIGTSTDTQYF.